This T cell receptor (beta chain) was recorded in a study of Graves' ophthalmopathy and Graves' hyperthyroidism. At the level of the study: Investigators collected peripheral blood at initial diagnosis, before any treatment was given.

Excluded: other autoimmune disease, uncontrolled infection, pregnancy or lactation. What supplied the PBMCs was approximately 10 ml of fresh peripheral blood. General observations from the study: A roughly 80% specificity and around 90% sensitivity were achieved by a 13-signature model that separated ophthalmopathy from stable hyperthyroidism.

Amplification targeted the TCR beta CDR3 regions, with RNA transcripts as the source material. RT-PCR in the first round used HTBI primers; a second-round multiplex PCR followed. One entry per CDR3 protein results from TCRdb running MiXCR on the multiplex PCR reads. Of roughly 300,000 distinct CDR3 sequences listed, roughly a sixth are singletons. The V and J ends lost 4 bases and 4 bases respectively, with 10 bases between them. CDR1 is KGHDR and CDR2 is SFDVKD in the germline V gene. The CDR3 contains 14 residues. This clonotype was counted many times. Antigen specificity is unknown. This rearrangement joins TRBV24-1 to TRBJ1-5, with D possibly TRBD1 on 5 matching bases. The sequenced sample was peripheral blood. The receptor comes from an adult man with Graves' ophthalmopathy. CDR3 sequence reads: CATSDQHRNQPQHF. The CDR3 nucleotides read TGTGCCACCAGTGACCAACACAGGAATCAGCCCCAGCATTTT.